This T cell receptor (beta chain) was observed in a study of blood T cell repertoires in COVID-19 (dated by TCRdb to 2020 to 2021). About the study as a whole: Samples from collaborators originated in the United States, Italy and Spain and spanned both the acute and convalescent phases of COVID-19. The prospective study material was composed of cDNA or gDNA derived from T cells, B-cell-depleted T cells, or PBMCs. Deeply sampled blood TCRbeta repertoires from subjects exposed to, actively infected with, or recovered from COVID-19 were included in the dataset. The repertoires were released in a freely available public database intended as a resource for research on the immune response to SARS-CoV-2. Samples came from the ongoing ImmuneRACE study (first 160 participants) plus 1,254 subjects from 6 global collaborators. Nearly every sample came with metadata listing a de-identified subject ID, COVID-19 status, age in years and sex. Where available, HLA class I and class II types were obtained from metadata supplied by the sample provider rather than from assay-based typing.

TCRbeta CDR3 regions were amplified from genomic DNA using the immunoSEQ Assay, a bias-controlled multiplex PCR. The paper's processing steps were these. The number of nucleated cells in each sample was estimated by amplification of reference gene primers within the assay. To quantify the absolute abundance of each unique TCRbeta CDR3 rearrangement, sequence reads were collapsed and filtered. For each sample, productive Simpson clonality was calculated as the square root of Simpson's diversity index over productive rearrangements. TCRdb retrieved this table from immuneACCESS and kept in-frame rearrangements only. Not all clones are present; in checked studies, unresolved V genes account for under half, and no reason is known for the remainder. V and J calls plus clone size are reproduced from that table; the DNA served to infer D and trimming. This sample lists approximately 180,000 clones; almost 80% were detected once. Roughly 28% of the sample rests with the top ten.

With respect to this clone: The clone's antigen remains unknown. The record has no base qualities; no much larger clone is one base away.

Each collaborating institution followed its own protocols to collect whole blood in K2EDTA tubes. For TCRbeta analysis, collaborator samples were shipped as frozen whole blood, as isolated PBMCs, or as DNA extracted from either sample type. A distance of 24 bases separates the germline ends of V and J, which lose 5 bases and 1 base respectively. The CDR3, from cysteine to phenylalanine, totals 19 residues. The sequence is cut down to CDR3 DNA, 57 bases in frame from base 1. The germline V gene sets CDR1 to MGHRA and CDR2 to YSYEKL. Summary of the overall study and its limitations: Clinical and demographic metadata were provided uncurated, with the amount varying by source and participant.

The receptor comes from a woman aged 70-85 years with acute or convalescent COVID-19. The chain was built from TRBV4-1 and TRBJ1-3; no confident D gene assignment can be made. The specimen was peripheral blood. The DNA sequence is given as TGCGCCAGCAGCAATGACCCGGGAGTTCGAAGGGTTTCTGGAAACACCATATATTTT. This encodes CASSNDPGVRRVSGNTIYF.